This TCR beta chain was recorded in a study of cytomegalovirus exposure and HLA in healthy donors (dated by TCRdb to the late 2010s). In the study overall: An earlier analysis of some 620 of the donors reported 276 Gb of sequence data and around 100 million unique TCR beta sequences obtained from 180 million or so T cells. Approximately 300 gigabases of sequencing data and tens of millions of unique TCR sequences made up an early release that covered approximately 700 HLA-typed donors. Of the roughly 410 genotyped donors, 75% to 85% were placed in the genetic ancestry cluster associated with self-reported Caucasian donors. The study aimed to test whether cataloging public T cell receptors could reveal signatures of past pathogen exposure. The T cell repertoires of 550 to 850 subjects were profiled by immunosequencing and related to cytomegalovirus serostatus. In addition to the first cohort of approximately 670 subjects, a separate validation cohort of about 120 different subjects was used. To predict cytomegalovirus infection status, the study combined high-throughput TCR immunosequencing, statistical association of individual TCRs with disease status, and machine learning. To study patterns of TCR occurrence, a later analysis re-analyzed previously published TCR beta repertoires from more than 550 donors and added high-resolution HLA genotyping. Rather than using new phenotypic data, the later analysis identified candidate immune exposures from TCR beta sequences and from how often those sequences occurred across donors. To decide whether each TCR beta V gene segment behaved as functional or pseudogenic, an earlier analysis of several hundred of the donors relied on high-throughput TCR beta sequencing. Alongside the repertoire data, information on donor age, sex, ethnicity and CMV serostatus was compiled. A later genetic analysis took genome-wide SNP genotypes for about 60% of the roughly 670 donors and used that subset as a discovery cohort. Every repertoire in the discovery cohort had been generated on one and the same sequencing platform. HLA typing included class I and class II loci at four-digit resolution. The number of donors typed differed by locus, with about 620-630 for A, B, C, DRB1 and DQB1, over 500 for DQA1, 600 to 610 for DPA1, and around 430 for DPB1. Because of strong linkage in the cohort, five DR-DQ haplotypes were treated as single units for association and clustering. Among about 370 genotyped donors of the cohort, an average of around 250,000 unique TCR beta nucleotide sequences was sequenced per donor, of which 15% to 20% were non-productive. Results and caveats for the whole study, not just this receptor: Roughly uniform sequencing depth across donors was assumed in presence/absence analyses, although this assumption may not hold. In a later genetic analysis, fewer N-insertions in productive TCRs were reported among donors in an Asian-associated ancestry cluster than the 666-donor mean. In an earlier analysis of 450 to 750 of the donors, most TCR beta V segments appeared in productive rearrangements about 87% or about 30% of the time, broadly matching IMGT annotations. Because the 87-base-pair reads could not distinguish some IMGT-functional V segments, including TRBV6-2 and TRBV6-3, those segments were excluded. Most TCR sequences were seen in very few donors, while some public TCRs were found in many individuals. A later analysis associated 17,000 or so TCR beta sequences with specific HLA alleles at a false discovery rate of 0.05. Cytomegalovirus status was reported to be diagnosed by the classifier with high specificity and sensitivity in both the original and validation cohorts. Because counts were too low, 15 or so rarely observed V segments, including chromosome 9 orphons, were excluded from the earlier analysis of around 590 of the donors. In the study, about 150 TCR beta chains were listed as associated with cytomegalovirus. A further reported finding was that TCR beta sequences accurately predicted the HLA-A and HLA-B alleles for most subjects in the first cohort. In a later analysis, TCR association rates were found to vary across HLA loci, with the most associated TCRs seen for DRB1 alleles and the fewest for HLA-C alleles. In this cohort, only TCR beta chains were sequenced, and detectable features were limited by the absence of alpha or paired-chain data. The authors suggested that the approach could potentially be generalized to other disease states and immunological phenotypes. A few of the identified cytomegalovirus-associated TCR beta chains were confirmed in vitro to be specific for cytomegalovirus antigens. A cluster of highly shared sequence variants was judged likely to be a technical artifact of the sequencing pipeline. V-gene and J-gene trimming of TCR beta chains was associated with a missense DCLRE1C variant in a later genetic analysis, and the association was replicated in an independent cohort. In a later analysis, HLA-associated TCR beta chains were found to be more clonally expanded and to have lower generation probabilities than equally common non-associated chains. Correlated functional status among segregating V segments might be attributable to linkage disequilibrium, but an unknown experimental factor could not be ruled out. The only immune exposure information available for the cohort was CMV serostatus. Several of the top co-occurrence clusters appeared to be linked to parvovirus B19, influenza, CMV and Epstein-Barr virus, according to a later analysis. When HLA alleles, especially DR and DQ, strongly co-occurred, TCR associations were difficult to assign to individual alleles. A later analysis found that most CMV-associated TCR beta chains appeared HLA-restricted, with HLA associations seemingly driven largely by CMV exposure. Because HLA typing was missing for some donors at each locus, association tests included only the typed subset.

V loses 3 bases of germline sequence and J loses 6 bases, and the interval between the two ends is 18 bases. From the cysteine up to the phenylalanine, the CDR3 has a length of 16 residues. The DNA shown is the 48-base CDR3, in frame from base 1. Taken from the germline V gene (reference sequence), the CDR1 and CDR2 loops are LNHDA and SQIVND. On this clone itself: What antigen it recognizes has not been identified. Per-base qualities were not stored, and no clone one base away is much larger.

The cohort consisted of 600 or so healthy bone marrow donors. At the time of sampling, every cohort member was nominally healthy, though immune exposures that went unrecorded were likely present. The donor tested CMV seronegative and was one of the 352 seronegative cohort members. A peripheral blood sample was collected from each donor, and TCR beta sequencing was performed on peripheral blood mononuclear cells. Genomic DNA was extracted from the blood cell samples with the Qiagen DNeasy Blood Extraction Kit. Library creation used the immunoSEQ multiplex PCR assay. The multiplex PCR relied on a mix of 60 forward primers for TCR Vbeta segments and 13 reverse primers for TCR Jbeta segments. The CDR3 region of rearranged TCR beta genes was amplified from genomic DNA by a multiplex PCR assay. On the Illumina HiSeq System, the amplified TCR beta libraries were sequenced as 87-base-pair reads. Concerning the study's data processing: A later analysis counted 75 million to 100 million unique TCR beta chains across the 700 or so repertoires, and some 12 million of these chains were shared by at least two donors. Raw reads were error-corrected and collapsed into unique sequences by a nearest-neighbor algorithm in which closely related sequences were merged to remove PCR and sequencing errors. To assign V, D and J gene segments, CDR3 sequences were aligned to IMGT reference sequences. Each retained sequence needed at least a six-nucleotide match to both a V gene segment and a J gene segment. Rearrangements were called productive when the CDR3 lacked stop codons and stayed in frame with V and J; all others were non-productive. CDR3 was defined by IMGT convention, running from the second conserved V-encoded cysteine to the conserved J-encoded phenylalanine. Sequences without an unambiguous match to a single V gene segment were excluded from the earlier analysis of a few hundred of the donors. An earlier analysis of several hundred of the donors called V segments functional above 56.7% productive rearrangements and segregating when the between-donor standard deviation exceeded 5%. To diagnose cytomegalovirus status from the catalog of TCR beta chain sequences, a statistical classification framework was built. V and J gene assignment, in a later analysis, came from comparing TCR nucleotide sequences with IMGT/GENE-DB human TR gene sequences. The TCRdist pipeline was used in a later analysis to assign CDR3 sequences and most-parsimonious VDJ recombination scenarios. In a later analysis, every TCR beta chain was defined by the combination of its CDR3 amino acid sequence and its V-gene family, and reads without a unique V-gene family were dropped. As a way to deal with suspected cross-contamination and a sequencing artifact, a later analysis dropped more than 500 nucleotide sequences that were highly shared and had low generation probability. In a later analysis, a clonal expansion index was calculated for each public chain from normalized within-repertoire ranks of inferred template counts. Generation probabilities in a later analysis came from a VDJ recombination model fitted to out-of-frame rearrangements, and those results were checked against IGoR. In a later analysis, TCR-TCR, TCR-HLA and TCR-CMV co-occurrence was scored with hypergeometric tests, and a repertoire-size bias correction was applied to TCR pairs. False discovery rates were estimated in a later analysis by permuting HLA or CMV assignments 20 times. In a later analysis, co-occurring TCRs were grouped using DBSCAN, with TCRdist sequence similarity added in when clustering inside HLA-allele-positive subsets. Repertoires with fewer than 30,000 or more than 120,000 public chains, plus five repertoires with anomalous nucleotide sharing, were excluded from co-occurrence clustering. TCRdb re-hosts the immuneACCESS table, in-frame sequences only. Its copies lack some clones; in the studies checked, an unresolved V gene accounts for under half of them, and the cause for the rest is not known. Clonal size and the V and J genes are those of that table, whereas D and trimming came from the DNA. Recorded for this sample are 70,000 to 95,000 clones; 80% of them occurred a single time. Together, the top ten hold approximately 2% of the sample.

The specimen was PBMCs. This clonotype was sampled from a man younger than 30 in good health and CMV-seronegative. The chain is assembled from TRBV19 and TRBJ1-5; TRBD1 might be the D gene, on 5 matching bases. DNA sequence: TGTGCCAGTAGTATTAACGGGGCGGACGGGGGTCAGCCCCAGCATTTT. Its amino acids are CASSINGADGGQPQHF.